The source of this T cell receptor (beta chain) is a study of cytomegalovirus exposure and HLA in healthy donors. Both 60 Vbeta primers and 13 Jbeta primers went into the PCR. TCRdb's copy holds only in-frame clones and misses some; the assay was immunoSEQ multiplex PCR. The sample lists about 70,000 clones, 74% occurring once. The study, taken as a whole, reports: There were some public TCRs occurring in many donors, but most TCR sequences were rare. An ancestry cluster, one associated with Asian ancestry, reportedly showed fewer N-insertions than the approximately 650-donor mean in a later analysis.

Germline values: CDR1 SGHDT, CDR2 YYEEEE. This CDR3 has 14 residues. V was pared by 3 bases and J by 6 bases, with 16 bases between. As to this clone: Its matching antigen is unknown.

The chain is built from TRBV5-6 and TRBJ2-7; tentatively, D is TRBD2 (5 bases). The sequencing input was PBMCs. The receptor was derived from an older woman in good health and CMV-seropositive. As DNA, the CDR3 is TGTGCCAGCAGCTCGCGATCGAGGGTGGGCGAGCAGTACTTC. This codes for CASSSRSRVGEQYF.